This T cell receptor (beta chain) was documented in a study of blood T cell repertoires in COVID-19. The germline CDR1 and CDR2 sequences are SGHNT and YYREEE (reference sequence). V lost 4 bases and J lost 2, with 12 bases in between. The CDR3 totals 15 residues. This table comes from immunoSEQ multiplex PCR, and its TCRdb copy is limited to in-frame clones, with some not included. The table includes about 220,000 clones, about 80% detected once. Material: PBMCs or T cells enriched from blood (not recorded which). V is TRBV5-4 and J is TRBJ1-4; D is perhaps TRBD1 (6 bases). The receptor's source is a woman aged 40 to 55 with acute COVID-19. CDR3 in DNA: TGTGCCAGCAGCCCCGGGGGGGCGACTAATGAAAAACTGTTTTTT. It yields the protein CASSPGGATNEKLFF.